This record covers a single TCR beta chain. A read error may explain this, as a much larger clone is one base away. The sample belongs to a study of glioma-infiltrating T cells. Amplification of TCR alpha and beta CDR3 regions from RNA used iRepertoire nested multiplex PCR. TCRdb processed the multiplex PCR reads anew with MiXCR; each CDR3 protein has one entry. The sample yields about 130,000 distinct CDR3 sequences, roughly 20% seen once. Germline values: CDR1 LGHNA, CDR2 YSLEER. The CDR3 loop spans 15 amino acids. Trimming pared 4 bases from V and 6 bases from J, leaving 19 bases between. This rearrangement joins TRBV4-3 to TRBJ2-7, with a possible D match to TRBD2 (5 bases). This receptor was identified in a human donor with low-grade glioma or glioblastoma, undergoing nonglioma brain surgery, or in good health (not recorded which). Sequencing used glioma tissue, nonneoplastic brain tissue, or PBMCs (not recorded which). The CDR3 DNA follows: TGCGCCAGCAGCCCAGTTAGCGACTCAGCCTGCGAGCAGTACTTC. Translated: CASSPVSDSACEQYF.